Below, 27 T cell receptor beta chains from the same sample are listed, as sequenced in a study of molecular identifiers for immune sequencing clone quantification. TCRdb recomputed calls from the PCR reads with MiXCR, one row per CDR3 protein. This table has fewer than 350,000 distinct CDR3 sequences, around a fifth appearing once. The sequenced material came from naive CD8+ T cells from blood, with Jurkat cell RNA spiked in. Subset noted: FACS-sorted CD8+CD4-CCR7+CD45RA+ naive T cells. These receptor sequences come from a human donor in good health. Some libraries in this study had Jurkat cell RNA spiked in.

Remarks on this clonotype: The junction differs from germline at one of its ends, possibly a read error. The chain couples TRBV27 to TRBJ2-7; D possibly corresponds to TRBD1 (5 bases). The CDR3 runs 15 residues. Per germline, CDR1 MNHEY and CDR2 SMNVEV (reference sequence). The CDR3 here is CAGSLGVLGLSVQYF. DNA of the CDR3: TGTGCCGGCAGTTTAGGGGTCCTGGGGTTGTCTGTGCAGTACTTC.

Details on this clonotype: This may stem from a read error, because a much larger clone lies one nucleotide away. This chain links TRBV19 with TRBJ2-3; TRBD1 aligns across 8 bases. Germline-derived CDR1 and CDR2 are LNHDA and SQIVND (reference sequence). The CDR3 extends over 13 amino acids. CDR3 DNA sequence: TGTGCCAGTAGTATGGCAGGGGGCGATAGGCAGTATTTT. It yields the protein CASSMAGGDRQYF.

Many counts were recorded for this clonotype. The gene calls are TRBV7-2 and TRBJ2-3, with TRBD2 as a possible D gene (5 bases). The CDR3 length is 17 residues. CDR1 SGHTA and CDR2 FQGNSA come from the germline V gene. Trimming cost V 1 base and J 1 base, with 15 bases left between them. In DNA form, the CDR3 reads TGTGCCAGCAGCTTAGTTGGGCCCGCCGGGGGCACAGATACGCAGTATTTT. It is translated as CASSLVGPAGGTDTQYF.

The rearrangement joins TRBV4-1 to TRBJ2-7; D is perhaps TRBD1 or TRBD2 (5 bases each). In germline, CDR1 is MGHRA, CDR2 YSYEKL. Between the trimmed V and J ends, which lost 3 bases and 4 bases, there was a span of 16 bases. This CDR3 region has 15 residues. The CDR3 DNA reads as TGCGCCAGCAGCCAGGACACCGGGGAGTGGTACGAGCAGTACTTC. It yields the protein CASSQDTGEWYEQYF.

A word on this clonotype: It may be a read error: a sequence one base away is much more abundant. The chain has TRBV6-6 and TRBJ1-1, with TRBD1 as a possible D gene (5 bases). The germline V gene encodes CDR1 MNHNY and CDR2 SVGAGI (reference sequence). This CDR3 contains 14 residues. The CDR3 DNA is TGTGCCAGCAAAGAGGGACCCAGGAACACTGGAGCTTTCTTT. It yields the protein CASKEGPRNTGAFF.

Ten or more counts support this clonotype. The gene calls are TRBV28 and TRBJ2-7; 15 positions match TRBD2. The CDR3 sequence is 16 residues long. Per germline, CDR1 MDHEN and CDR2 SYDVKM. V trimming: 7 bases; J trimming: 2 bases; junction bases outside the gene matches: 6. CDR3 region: CASKGLAGGHTYEQYF. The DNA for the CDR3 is TGTGCCAGCAAGGGACTAGCGGGAGGCCACACCTACGAGCAGTACTTC.

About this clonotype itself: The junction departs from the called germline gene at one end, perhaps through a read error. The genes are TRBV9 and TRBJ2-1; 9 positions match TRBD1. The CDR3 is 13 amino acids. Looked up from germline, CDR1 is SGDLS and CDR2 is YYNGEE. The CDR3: CASSSIRGQGFVF. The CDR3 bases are TGTGCCAGCAGTTCCATCAGGGGACAGGGCTTTGTCTTT.

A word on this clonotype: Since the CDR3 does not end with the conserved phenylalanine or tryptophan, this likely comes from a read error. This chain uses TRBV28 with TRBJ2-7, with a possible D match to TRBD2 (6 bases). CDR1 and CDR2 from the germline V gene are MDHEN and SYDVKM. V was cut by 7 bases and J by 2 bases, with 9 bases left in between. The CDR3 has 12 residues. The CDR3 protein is CASTPGAYEQYS. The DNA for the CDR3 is TGTGCCAGCACACCGGGGGCCTACGAGCAGTACTCC.

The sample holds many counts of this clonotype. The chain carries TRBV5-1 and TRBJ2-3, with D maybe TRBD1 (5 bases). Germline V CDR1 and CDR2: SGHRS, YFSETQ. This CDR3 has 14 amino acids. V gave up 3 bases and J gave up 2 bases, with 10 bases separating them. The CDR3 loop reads CASSWTTATDTQYF. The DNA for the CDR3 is TGCGCCAGCAGCTGGACGACAGCCACAGATACGCAGTATTTT.

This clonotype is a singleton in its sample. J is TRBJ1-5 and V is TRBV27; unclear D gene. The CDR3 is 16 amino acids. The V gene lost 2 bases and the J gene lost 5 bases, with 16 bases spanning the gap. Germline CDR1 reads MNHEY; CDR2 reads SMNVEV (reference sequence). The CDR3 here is CASSLTAEGRYQPQHF. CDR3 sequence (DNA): TGTGCCAGCAGTTTAACCGCAGAGGGAAGATATCAGCCCCAGCATTTT.

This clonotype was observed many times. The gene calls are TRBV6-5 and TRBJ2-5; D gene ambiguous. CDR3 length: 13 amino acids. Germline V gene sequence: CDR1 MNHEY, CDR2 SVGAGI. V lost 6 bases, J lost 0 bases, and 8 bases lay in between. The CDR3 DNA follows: TGTGCCAGCAGAACAGTGTACCAAGAGACCCAGTACTTC. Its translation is CASRTVYQETQYF.

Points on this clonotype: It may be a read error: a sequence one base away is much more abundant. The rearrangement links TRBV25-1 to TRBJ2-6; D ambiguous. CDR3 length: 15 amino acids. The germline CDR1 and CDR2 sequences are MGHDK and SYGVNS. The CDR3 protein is CACSEWGSGANVLTF. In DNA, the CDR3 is TGTGCCTGCAGTGAATGGGGCTCTGGGGCCAACGTCCTGACTTTC.

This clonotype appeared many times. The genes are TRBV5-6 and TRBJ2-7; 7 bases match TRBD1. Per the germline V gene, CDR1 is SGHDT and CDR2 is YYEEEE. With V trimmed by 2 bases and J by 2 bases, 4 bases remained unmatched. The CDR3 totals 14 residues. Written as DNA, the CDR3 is TGTGCCAGCAGCTTCAGGGACAGCCCCTACGAGCAGTACTTC. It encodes CASSFRDSPYEQYF.

CDR3 residues: CASAPQWGENTEAFF. The CDR3 DNA is TGTGCCAGCGCTCCTCAGTGGGGGGAGAACACTGAAGCTTTCTTT. This chain uses TRBV27 with TRBJ1-1; D is possibly TRBD1 (5 bases). Trimming stripped 8 bases from V and 1 base from J, with 17 bases between. Germline CDR1 reads MNHEY; CDR2 reads SMNVEV (reference sequence). The CDR3 loop spans 15 amino acids.

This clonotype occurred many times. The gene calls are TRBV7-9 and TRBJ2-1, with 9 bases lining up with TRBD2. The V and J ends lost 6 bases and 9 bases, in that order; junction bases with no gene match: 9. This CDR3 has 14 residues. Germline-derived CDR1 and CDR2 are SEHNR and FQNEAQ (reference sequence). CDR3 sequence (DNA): TGTGCCAGCAGGCAAGCGGGAGGTCGGAGTGAGCAGTTCTTC. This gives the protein CASRQAGGRSEQFF.

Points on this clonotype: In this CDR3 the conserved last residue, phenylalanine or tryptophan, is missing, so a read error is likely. The CDR3 DNA reads as TGTGCCAGCAGTTTCAGCAGGGGTAGCAATCAGCCCCAGCATTCT. Translating gives CASSFSRGSNQPQHS. The gene calls are TRBV12-3 or TRBV12-4 and TRBJ1-5; possible D gene TRBD1, 6 bases. Trimming cost V 3 bases and J 0 bases, with 9 bases left between them. The CDR3 has 15 amino acids.

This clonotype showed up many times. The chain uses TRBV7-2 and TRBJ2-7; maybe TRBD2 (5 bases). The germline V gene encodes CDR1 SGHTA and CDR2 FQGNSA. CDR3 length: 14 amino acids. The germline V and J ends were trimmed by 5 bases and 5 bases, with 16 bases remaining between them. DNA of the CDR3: TGTGCCAGCAGCCCCCTACCGGACGGGGACGAGCAGTACTTC. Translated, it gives CASSPLPDGDEQYF.

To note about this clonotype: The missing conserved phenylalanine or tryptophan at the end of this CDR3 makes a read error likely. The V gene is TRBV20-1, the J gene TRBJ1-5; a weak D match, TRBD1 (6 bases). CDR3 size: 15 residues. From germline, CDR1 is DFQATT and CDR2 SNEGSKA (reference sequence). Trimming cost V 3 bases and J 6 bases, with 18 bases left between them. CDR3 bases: TGCAGTGCTAGGGATAGGACAGCGAGGGGTCAGCCCCAGCATTCT. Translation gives CSARDRTARGQPQHS.

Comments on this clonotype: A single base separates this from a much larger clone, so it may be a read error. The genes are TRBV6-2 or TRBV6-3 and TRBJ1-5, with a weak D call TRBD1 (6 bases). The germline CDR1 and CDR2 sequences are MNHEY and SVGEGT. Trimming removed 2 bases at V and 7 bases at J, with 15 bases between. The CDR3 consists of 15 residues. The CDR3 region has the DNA TGTGCCAGCAGTTACCCCGGGGGGGCGGGACAGCCCCAGCATTTT. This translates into CASSYPGGAGQPQHF.

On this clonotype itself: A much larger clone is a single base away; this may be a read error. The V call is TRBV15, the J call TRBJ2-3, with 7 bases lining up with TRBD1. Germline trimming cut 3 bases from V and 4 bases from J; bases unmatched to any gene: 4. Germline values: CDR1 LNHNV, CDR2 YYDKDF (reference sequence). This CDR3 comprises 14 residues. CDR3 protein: CATSSGTGADTQYF. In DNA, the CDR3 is TGTGCCACCAGCAGCGGAACAGGGGCAGATACGCAGTATTTT.

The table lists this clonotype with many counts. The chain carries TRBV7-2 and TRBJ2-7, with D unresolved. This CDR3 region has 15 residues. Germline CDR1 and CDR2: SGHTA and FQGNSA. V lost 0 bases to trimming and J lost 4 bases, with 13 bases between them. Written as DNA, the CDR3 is TGTGCCAGCAGCTTAGCAGGTCTCCCCGGGTACGAGCAGTACTTC. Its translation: CASSLAGLPGYEQYF.

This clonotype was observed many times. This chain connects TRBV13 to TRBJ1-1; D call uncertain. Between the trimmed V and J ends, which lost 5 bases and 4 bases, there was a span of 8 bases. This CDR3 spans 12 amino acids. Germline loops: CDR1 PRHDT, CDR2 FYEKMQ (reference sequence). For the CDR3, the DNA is TGTGCCAGCAGCGGCATCGGCACTGAAGCTTTCTTT. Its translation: CASSGIGTEAFF. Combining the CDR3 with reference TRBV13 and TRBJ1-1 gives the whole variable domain AAGVIQSPRHLIKEKRETATLKCYPIPRHDTVYWYQQGPGQDPQFLISFYEKMQSDKGSIPDRFSAQQFSDYHSELNMSSLELGDSALYFCASSGIGTEAFFGQGTRLTVV.

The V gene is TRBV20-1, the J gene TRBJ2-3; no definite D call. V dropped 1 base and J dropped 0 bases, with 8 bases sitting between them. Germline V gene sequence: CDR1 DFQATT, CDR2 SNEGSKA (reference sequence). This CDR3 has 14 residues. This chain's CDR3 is CSARVGVSTDTQYF. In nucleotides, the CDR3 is TGCAGTGCTAGAGTCGGCGTCAGCACAGATACGCAGTATTTT.

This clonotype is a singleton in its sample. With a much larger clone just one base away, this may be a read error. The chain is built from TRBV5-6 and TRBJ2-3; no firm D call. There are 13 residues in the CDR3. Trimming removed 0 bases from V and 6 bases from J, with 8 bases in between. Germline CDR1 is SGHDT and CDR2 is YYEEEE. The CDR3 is CASSLGVSDTQYF. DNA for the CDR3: TGTGCCAGCAGCTTGGGAGTTTCGGATACGCAGTATTTT.

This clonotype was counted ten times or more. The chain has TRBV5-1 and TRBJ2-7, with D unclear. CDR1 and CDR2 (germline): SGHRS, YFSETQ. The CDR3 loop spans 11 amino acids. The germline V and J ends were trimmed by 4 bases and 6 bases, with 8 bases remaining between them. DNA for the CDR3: TGCGCCAGCAGCCAGAGTAGCGAGCAGTACTTC. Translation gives CASSQSSEQYF.

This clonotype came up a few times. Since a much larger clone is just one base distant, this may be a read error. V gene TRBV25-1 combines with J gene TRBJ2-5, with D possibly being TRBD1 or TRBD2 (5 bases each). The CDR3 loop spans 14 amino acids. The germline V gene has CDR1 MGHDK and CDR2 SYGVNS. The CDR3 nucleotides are TGTGCCACCGGGACGGACATAACCCAAGAGACCCAGCACTTC. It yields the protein CATGTDITQETQHF.

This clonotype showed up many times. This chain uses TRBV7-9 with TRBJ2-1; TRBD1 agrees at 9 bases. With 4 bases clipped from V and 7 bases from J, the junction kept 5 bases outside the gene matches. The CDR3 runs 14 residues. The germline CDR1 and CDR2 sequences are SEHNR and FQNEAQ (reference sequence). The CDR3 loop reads CASSSDRGLNEQFF. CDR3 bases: TGTGCCAGCAGCTCCGACAGGGGGTTGAATGAGCAGTTCTTC.